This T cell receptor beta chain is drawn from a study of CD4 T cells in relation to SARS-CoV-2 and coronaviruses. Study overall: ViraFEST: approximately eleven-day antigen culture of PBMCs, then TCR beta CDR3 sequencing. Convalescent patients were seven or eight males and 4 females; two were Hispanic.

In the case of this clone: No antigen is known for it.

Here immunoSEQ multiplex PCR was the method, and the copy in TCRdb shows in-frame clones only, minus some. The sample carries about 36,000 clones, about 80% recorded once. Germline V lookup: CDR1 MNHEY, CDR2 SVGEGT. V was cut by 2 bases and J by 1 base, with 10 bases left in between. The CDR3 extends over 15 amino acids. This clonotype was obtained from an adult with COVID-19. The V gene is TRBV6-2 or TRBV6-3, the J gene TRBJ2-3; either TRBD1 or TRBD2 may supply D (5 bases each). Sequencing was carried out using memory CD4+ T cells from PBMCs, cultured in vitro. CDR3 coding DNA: TGTGCCAGCAGTTACATCTCGGGACGCACAGATACGCAGTATTTT. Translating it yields CASSYISGRTDTQYF.